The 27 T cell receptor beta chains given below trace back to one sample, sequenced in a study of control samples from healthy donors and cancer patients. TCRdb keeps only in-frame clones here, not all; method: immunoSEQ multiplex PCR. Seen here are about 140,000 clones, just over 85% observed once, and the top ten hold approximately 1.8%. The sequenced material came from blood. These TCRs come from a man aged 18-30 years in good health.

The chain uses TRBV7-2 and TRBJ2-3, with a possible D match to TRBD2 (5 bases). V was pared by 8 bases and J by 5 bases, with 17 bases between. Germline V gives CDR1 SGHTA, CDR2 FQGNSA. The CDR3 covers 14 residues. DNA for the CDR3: TGTGCCAGCCTCTCCCGATCTGAGGGAGATACGCAGTATTTT. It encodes CASLSRSEGDTQYF. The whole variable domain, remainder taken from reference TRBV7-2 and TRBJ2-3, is GAGVSQSPSNKVTEKGKDVELRCDPISGHTALYWYRQSLGQGLEFLIYFQGNSAPDKSGLPSDRFSAERTGGSVSTLTIQRTQQEDSAVYLCASLSRSEGDTQYFGPGTRLTVL.

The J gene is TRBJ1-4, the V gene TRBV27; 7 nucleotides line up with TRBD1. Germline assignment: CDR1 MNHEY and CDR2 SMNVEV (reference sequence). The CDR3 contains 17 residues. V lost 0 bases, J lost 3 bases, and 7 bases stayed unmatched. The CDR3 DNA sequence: TGTGCCAGCAGTTTATCACACACCGGGACAGCTAATGAAAAACTGTTTTTT. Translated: CASSLSHTGTANEKLFF.

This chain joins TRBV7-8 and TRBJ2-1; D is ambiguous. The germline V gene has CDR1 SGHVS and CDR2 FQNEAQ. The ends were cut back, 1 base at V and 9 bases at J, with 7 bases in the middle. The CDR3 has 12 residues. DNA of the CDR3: TGTGCCAGCAGCTTAGTCATTCTTGAGCAGTTCTTC. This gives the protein CASSLVILEQFF.

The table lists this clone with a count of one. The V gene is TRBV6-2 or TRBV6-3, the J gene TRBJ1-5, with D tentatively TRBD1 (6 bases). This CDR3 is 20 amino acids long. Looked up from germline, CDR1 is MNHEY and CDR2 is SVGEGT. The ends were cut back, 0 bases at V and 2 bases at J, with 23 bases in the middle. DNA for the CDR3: TGTGCCAGCAGTTACTCGATAGGGCAGGGGCTGAGTTCTGGCAATCAGCCCCAGCATTTT. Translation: CASSYSIGQGLSSGNQPQHF.

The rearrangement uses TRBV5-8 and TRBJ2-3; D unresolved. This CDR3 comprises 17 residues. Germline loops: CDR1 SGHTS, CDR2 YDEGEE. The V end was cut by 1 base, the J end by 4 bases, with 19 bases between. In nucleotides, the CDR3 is TGTGCCAGCAGCTTGATTTCCCACTTGGGATGGGCAGATACGCAGTATTTT. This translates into CASSLISHLGWADTQYF.

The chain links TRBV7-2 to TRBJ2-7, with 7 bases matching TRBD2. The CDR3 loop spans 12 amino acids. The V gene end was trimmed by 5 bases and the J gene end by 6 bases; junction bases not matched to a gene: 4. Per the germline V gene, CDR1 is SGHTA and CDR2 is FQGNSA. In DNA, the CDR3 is TGTGCCAGCAGCACCCGGGGGGTCGAGCAGTACTTC. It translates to CASSTRGVEQYF.

The CDR3 region is CASSLLGATQYF. The CDR3, as DNA: TGTGCCAGCAGCTTATTAGGCGCGACCCAGTACTTC. The chain uses TRBV5-8 and TRBJ2-5; no definite D call. This CDR3 spans 12 amino acids. From germline, CDR1 is SGHTS and CDR2 YDEGEE. Trimming took 2 bases from V and 7 from J, leaving 9 bases between them.

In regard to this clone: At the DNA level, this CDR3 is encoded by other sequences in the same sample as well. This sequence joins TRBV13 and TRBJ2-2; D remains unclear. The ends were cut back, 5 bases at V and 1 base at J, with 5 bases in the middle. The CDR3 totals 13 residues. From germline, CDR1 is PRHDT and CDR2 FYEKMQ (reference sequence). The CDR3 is CASSPRNTGELFF. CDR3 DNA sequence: TGTGCCAGCAGCCCCAGGAACACCGGGGAGCTGTTTTTT.

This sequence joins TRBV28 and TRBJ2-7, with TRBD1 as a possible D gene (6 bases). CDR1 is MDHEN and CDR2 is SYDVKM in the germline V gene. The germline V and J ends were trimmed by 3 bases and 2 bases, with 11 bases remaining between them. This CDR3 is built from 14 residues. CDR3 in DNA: TGTGCCAGCAGTTTGCAGGGGCCCCCCTACGAGCAGTACTTC. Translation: CASSLQGPPYEQYF.

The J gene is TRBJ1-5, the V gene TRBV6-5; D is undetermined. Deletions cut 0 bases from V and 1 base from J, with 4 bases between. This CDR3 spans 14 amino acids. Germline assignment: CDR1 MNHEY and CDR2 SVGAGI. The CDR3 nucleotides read TGTGCCAGCAGTTACTCACTGAGCAATCAGCCCCAGCATTTT. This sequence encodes CASSYSLSNQPQHF.

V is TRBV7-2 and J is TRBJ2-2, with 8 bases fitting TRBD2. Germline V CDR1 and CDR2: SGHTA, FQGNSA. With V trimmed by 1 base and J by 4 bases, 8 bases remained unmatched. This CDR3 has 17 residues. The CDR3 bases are TGTGCCAGCAGCTTAGGGGGTCAGCGGGGGTTCACCGGGGAGCTGTTTTTT. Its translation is CASSLGGQRGFTGELFF.

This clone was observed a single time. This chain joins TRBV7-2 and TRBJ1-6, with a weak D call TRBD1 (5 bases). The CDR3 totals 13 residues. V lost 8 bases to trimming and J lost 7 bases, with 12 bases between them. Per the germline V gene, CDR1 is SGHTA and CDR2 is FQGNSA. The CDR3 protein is CASQFEGNSPLHF. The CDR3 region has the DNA TGTGCCAGCCAATTCGAGGGGAATTCACCCCTCCACTTT. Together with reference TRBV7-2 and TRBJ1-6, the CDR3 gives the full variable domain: GAGVSQSPSNKVTEKGKDVELRCDPISGHTALYWYRQSLGQGLEFLIYFQGNSAPDKSGLPSDRFSAERTGGSVSTLTIQRTQQEDSAVYLCASQFEGNSPLHFGNGTRLTVT.

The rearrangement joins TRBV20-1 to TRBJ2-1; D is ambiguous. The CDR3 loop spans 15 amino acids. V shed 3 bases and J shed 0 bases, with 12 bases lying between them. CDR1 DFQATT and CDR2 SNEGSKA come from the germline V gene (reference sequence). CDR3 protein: CSASNPLSSYNEQFF. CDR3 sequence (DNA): TGCAGTGCTAGTAACCCTCTAAGCTCCTACAATGAGCAGTTCTTC.

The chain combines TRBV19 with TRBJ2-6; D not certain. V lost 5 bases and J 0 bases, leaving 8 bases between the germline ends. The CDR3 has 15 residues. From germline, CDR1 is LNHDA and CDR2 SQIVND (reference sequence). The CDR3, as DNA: TGTGCCAGTAGTTTCCTTAGCTCTGGGGCCAACGTCCTGACTTTC. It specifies CASSFLSSGANVLTF.

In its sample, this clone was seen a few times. CDR3 sequence: CASSLALGSEAFF. CDR3 in DNA: TGTGCCAGCAGCTTAGCGCTAGGGTCTGAAGCTTTCTTT. The chain is built from TRBV7-9 and TRBJ1-1; D gene unclear. Trimming stripped 0 bases from V and 6 bases from J, with 8 bases between. Germline CDR1 SEHNR, CDR2 FQNEAQ (reference sequence). The CDR3 extends over 13 amino acids.

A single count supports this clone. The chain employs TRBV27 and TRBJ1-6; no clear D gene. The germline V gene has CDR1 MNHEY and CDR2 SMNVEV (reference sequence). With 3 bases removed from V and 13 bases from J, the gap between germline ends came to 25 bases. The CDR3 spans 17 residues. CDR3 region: CASSFGRGKGIGGPLHF. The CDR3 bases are TGTGCCAGCAGTTTCGGGCGGGGTAAGGGCATTGGAGGGCCCCTCCACTTT.

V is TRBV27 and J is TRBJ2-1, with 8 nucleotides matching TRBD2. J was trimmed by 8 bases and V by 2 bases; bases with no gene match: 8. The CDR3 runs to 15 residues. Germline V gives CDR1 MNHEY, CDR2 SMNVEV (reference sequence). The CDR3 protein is CASSLTSGRRDEQFF. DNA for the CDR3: TGTGCCAGCAGTTTAACTAGCGGCCGGAGGGATGAGCAGTTCTTC.

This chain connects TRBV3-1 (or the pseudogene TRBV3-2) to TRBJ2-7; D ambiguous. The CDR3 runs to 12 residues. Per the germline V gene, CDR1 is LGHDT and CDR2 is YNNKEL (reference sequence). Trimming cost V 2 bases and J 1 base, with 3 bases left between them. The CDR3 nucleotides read TGTGCCAGCAGCCAAATATCCTACGAGCAGTACTTC. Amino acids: CASSQISYEQYF.

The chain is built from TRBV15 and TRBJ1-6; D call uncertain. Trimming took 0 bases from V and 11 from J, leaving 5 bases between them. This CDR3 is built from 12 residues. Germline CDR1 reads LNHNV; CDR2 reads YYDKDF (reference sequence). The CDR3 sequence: CATSRDRAPLHF. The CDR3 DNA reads TGTGCCACCAGCAGAGATCGGGCACCCCTCCACTTT.

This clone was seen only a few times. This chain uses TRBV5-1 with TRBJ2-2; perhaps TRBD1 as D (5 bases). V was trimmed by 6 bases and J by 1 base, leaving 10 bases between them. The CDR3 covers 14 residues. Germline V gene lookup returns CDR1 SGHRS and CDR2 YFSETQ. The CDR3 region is CASNPRVNTGELFF. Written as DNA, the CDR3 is TGCGCCAGCAACCCCAGGGTGAACACCGGGGAGCTGTTTTTT.

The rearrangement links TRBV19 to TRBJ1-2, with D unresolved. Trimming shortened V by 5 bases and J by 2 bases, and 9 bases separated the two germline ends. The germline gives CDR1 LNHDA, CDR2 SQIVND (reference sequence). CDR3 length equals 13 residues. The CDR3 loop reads CASSSSSNYGYTF. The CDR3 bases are TGTGCCAGTAGTTCTTCCAGCAACTATGGCTACACCTTC. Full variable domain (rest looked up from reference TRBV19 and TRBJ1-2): DGGITQSPKYLFRKEGQNVTLSCEQNLNHDAMYWYRQDPGQGLRLIYYSQIVNDFQKGDIAEGYSVSREKKESFPLTVTSAQKNPTAFYLCASSSSSNYGYTFGSGTRLTVV.

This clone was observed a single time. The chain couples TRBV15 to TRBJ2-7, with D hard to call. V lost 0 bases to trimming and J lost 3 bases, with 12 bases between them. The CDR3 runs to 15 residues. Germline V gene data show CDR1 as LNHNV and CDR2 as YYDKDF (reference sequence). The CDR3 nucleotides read TGTGCCACCAGCAGAGATCCGCAGCCAGACTACGAGCAGTACTTC. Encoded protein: CATSRDPQPDYEQYF.

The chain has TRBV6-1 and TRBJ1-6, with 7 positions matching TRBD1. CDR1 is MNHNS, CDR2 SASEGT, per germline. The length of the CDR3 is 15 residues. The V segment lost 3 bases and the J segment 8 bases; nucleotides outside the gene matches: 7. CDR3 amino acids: CASSESAGGDSPLHF. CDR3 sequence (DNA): TGTGCCAGCAGTGAGTCGGCAGGGGGAGATTCACCCCTCCACTTT.

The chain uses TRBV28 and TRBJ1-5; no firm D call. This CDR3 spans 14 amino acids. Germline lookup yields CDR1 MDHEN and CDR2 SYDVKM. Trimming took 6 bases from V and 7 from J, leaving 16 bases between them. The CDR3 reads CASRPASVDQPQHF. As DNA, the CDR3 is TGTGCCAGCAGACCGGCCAGCGTCGACCAGCCCCAGCATTTT.

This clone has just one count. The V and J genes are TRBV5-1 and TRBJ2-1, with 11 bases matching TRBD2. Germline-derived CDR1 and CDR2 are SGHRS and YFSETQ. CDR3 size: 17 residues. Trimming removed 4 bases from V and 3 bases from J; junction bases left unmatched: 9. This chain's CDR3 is CASSVNAGTSGYNEQFF. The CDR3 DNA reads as TGCGCCAGCAGCGTGAACGCCGGGACTAGCGGCTACAATGAGCAGTTCTTC.

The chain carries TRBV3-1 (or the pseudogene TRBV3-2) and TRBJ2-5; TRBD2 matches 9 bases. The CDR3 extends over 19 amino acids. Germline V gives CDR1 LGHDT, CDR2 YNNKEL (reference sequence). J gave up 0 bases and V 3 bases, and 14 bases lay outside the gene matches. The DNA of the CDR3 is TGTGCCAGCAGCCACAGTCTTTCGTTGAGCGGGGGGTACCAAGAGACCCAGTACTTC. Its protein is CASSHSLSLSGGYQETQYF.

This CDR3 is CASSLAGAGTDTQYF. The CDR3 nucleotides read TGTGCCAGCAGCTTAGCGGGGGCAGGGACAGATACGCAGTATTTT. V and J are TRBV11-2 and TRBJ2-3; tentatively, D is TRBD1 or TRBD2 (6 bases each). Trimming shortened V by 1 base and J by 3 bases, and 11 bases separated the two germline ends. Germline loops: CDR1 SGHAT, CDR2 FQNNGV. The CDR3 loop spans 15 amino acids.